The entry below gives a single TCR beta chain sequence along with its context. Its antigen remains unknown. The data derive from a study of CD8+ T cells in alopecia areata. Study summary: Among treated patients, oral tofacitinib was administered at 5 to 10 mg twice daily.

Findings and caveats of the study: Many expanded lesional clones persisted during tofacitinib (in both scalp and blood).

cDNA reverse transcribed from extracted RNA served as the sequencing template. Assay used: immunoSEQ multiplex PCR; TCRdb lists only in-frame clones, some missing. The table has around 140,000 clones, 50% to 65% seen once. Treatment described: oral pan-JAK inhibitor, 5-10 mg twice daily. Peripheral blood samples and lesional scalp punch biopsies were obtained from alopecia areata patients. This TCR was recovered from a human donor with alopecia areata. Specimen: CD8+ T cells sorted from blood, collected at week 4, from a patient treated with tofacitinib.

In DNA, the CDR3 is TGTGCCAGCAGCGCCCGGACAGGGGTTGATTCACCCCTCCACTTT. It is translated as CASSARTGVDSPLHF. The chain recombines TRBV9 with TRBJ1-6, with 9 bases identical to TRBD1. Per the germline V gene, CDR1 is SGDLS and CDR2 is YYNGEE. CDR3 length equals 15 residues. The ends lost 3 bases at V and 8 bases at J; junction bases unmatched: 6.